The 27 T cell receptor beta chains below come from one sample, sequenced in a study of blood T cell repertoires in COVID-19. Data came from immunoSEQ multiplex PCR; TCRdb stores just in-frame clones and leaves some out. The data show about 210,000 clones, around 83% seen once. What was sequenced was peripheral blood. Receptor source: a woman older than 75 with acute or convalescent COVID-19.

CDR3 amino acids: CASSQEDRPTTNEKLFF. The CDR3 DNA is TGCGCCAGCAGCCAAGAAGACAGGCCTACGACTAATGAAAAACTGTTTTTT. The J gene is TRBJ1-4, the V gene TRBV4-3; maybe TRBD1 (6 bases). The CDR3 extends over 17 amino acids. CDR1 and CDR2 from the germline V gene are LGHNA and YSLEER. Between the trimmed V and J ends, which lost 0 bases and 2 bases, there was a span of 13 bases.

The V and J genes are TRBV6-5 and TRBJ1-5; D unclear. Germline lookup yields CDR1 MNHEY and CDR2 SVGAGI. The CDR3 has 14 residues. V was pared by 6 bases and J by 1 base, with 10 bases between. This chain's CDR3 is CASSFPGSNQPQHF. The DNA of the CDR3 is TGTGCCAGCAGCTTCCCGGGAAGCAATCAGCCCCAGCATTTT.

The CDR3 nucleotides read TGTGCCAGCAGTTTCGCTATAGGGGCTTTCTCTGGGGCCAACGTCCTGACTTTC. Amino acid sequence: CASSFAIGAFSGANVLTF. The V gene is TRBV28, the J gene TRBJ2-6, with TRBD1 as a possible D gene (5 bases). The CDR3 contains 18 residues. CDR1 MDHEN and CDR2 SYDVKM come from the germline V gene. Trimming removed 3 bases at V and 0 bases at J, with 15 bases between.

This clone showed up many times. The chain joins TRBV19 to TRBJ1-1; perhaps TRBD1 as D (5 bases). CDR1 LNHDA and CDR2 SQIVND come from the germline V gene (reference sequence). This CDR3 has 14 amino acids. Trimming removed 6 bases from V and 1 base from J, with 12 bases in between. The CDR3 spells CASRPGATNTEAFF. In nucleotides, the CDR3 is TGTGCCAGTAGGCCTGGGGCTACGAACACTGAAGCTTTCTTT.

This clone was observed a few times. This CDR3 reads CASSFTSGSYEQYF. CDR3 coding DNA: TGCGCCAGCAGCTTCACTAGCGGCTCCTACGAGCAGTACTTC. V is TRBV5-1 and J is TRBJ2-7; TRBD2 aligns across 8 bases. CDR1 is SGHRS, CDR2 YFSETQ, per germline. The CDR3 totals 14 residues. The J segment lost 0 bases and the V segment lost 2 bases, leaving 1 base of the junction unmatched.

The chain links TRBV5-6 to TRBJ1-1, with D possibly TRBD1 on 5 matching bases. Trimming took off 0 bases at V and 7 bases at J, with 10 bases between the two ends. The CDR3 runs to 13 residues. Germline assignment: CDR1 SGHDT and CDR2 YYEEEE. The CDR3: CASSLAEDSEAFF. The CDR3 DNA reads as TGTGCCAGCAGCTTGGCCGAAGACAGTGAAGCTTTCTTT. The full variable domain, rest sourced from reference TRBV5-6 and TRBJ1-1, is DAGVTQSPTHLIKTRGQQVTLRCSPKSGHDTVSWYQQALGQGPQFIFQYYEEEERQRGNFPDRFSGHQFPNYSSELNVNALLLGDSALYLCASSLAEDSEAFFGQGTRLTVV.

The genes are TRBV29-1 and TRBJ2-1; TRBD2 is a possible D gene (6 bases). Germline V gene sequence: CDR1 SQVTM, CDR2 ANQGSEA. The CDR3 length is 13 residues. The V gene lost 7 bases and the J gene lost 0 bases, with 10 bases spanning the gap. The CDR3 nucleotides are TGCAGCGGTAGCGGTAGCTCCTACAATGAGCAGTTCTTC. Its translation is CSGSGSSYNEQFF.

V gene TRBV11-3 combines with J gene TRBJ2-1; D gene unclear. V lost 5 bases, J lost 3 bases, and 8 bases lay in between. Per the germline V gene, CDR1 is SGHNT and CDR2 is YENEEA. The CDR3 covers 13 residues. The CDR3 DNA sequence: TGTGCCAGCAGCGACGCGGTCTACAATGAGCAGTTCTTC. This encodes CASSDAVYNEQFF.

The chain has TRBV15 and TRBJ2-5, with 9 bases identical to TRBD1. The CDR3 is 15 residues long. In germline, CDR1 is LNHNV, CDR2 YYDKDF (reference sequence). V trimming: 1 base; J trimming: 4 bases; junction bases outside the gene matches: 4. CDR3 sequence (DNA): TGTGCCACCAGCAGAGTAACAGGGGGCGTAGAGACCCAGTACTTC. Its translation: CATSRVTGGVETQYF. The full variable domain, its missing parts supplied by reference TRBV15 and TRBJ2-5, is DAMVIQNPRYQVTQFGKPVTLSCSQTLNHNVMYWYQQKSSQAPKLLFHYYDKDFNNEADTPDNFQSRRPNTSFCFLDIRSPGLGDTAMYLCATSRVTGGVETQYFGPGTRLLVL.

The gene calls are TRBV7-2 and TRBJ2-7; tentatively, D is TRBD1 (6 bases). The CDR3 length is 15 residues. With 4 bases removed from V and 3 bases from J, the gap between germline ends came to 16 bases. From germline, CDR1 is SGHTA and CDR2 FQGNSA. Here the CDR3 reads CASSSDQGPGYEQYF. The CDR3 DNA reads as TGTGCCAGCAGCTCCGACCAGGGGCCGGGCTACGAGCAGTACTTC.

The V call is TRBV7-2, the J call TRBJ1-1; the D gene is possibly TRBD1 (5 bases). Germline V gives CDR1 SGHTA, CDR2 FQGNSA. The germline V and J ends were trimmed by 8 bases and 0 bases, with 10 bases remaining between them. This CDR3 is 13 amino acids long. The CDR3: CASRGSMNTEAFF. CDR3 DNA: TGTGCCAGCCGGGGGAGTATGAACACTGAAGCTTTCTTT. The full variable domain, in which reference TRBV7-2 and TRBJ1-1 provide the parts outside the CDR3, is GAGVSQSPSNKVTEKGKDVELRCDPISGHTALYWYRQSLGQGLEFLIYFQGNSAPDKSGLPSDRFSAERTGGSVSTLTIQRTQQEDSAVYLCASRGSMNTEAFFGQGTRLTVV.

This clone was seen a single time. The chain combines TRBV7-8 with TRBJ1-1; D possibly corresponds to TRBD1 (5 bases). Trimming removed 1 base at V and 2 bases at J, with 8 bases between. This CDR3 contains 14 residues. Germline V gene lookup returns CDR1 SGHVS and CDR2 FQNEAQ. The DNA of the CDR3 is TGTGCCAGCAGCTTAGGACAGATCAACACTGAAGCTTTCTTT. It translates to CASSLGQINTEAFF.

The J gene is TRBJ2-1, the V gene TRBV7-2; D remains ambiguous. V was cut by 2 bases and J by 6 bases, with 11 bases left in between. Looked up from germline, CDR1 is SGHTA and CDR2 is FQGNSA. The CDR3 has 14 amino acids. Here the CDR3 DNA reads TGTGCCAGCAGCTTACAGGTCTTAACCAATGAGCAGTTCTTC. It yields the protein CASSLQVLTNEQFF.

V is TRBV3-1 (or the pseudogene TRBV3-2) and J is TRBJ2-1; D may be TRBD2 (5 bases). CDR1 is LGHDT, CDR2 YNNKEL, per germline (reference sequence). Trimming took 0 bases from V and 6 from J, leaving 12 bases between them. This CDR3 spans 15 amino acids. The CDR3 DNA sequence: TGTGCCAGCAGCCAAGATACTAGAGGAGGCAATGAGCAGTTCTTC. Encoded protein: CASSQDTRGGNEQFF.

This clone turned up a few times. The chain is built from TRBV2 and TRBJ1-1, with TRBD1 matching 10 bases. The germline V gene encodes CDR1 SNHLY and CDR2 FYNNEI. V lost 7 bases to trimming and J lost 1 base; unmatched junction nucleotides: 3. There are 14 residues in the CDR3. The CDR3 coding sequence is TGTGCCAGCAACGGACAGGGGGGGAACACTGAAGCTTTCTTT. This gives the protein CASNGQGGNTEAFF.

V and J are TRBV28 and TRBJ2-1, with TRBD2 matching over 9 bases. Germline values: CDR1 MDHEN, CDR2 SYDVKM. This CDR3 contains 16 residues. V gave up 4 bases and J gave up 1 base; unmatched junction bases: 5. Here the CDR3 reads CASSSAAGGSYNEQFF. The CDR3, as DNA: TGTGCCAGCAGTTCTGCAGCGGGAGGTTCCTACAATGAGCAGTTCTTC.

This chain links TRBV11-3 with TRBJ2-7, with D perhaps TRBD2 (6 bases). V was shortened by 1 base and J by 2 bases, with 9 bases between the two germline ends. This CDR3 is built from 14 residues. Germline V CDR1 and CDR2: SGHNT, YENEEA. The CDR3 DNA follows: TGTGCCAGCAGCTTAGCGGGACTGACCTACGAGCAGTACTTC. The encoded protein is CASSLAGLTYEQYF.

This clone was counted a few times. The chain couples TRBV5-1 to TRBJ1-6, with D possibly TRBD1 on 5 matching bases. V lost 0 bases to trimming and J lost 9 bases, with 13 bases between them. This CDR3 contains 15 residues. Germline V gene lookup returns CDR1 SGHRS and CDR2 YFSETQ. The CDR3 DNA sequence: TGCGCCAGCAGCTTGGCCGGGCAGGGTCCTTCACCCCTCCACTTT. Translating gives CASSLAGQGPSPLHF.

The chain has TRBV7-8 and TRBJ1-1, with D tentatively TRBD1 (6 bases). Trimming left V 1 base short and J 0 bases short, with 12 bases between. Germline assignment: CDR1 SGHVS and CDR2 FQNEAQ. CDR3 length equals 16 residues. CDR3 nucleotides: TGTGCCAGCAGCTTAGTCCTGGGGGCTGTGAACACTGAAGCTTTCTTT. Protein sequence: CASSLVLGAVNTEAFF.

The V and J genes are TRBV7-2 and TRBJ2-3; D call uncertain. Between the trimmed V and J ends, which lost 5 bases and 1 base, there was a span of 10 bases. Germline values: CDR1 SGHTA, CDR2 FQGNSA. This CDR3 region has 14 residues. In DNA form, the CDR3 reads TGTGCCAGCAGCCTATCCCGCGGCACAGATACGCAGTATTTT. It translates to CASSLSRGTDTQYF.

Only one count was recorded for this clone. The chain uses TRBV25-1 and TRBJ2-6; D gene unclear. The CDR3 runs to 13 residues. V was trimmed by 7 bases and J by 0 bases, leaving 4 bases between them. The germline CDR1 and CDR2 sequences are MGHDK and SYGVNS. DNA for the CDR3: TGTGCCAGCACTCCCTCTGGGGCCAACGTCCTGACTTTC. Translation: CASTPSGANVLTF.

CDR3 sequence: CASSLAGRLAGVTDTQYF. Written as DNA, the CDR3 is TGTGCCAGCAGCTTGGCCGGAAGGCTAGCGGGAGTCACAGATACGCAGTATTTT. The gene calls are TRBV5-6 and TRBJ2-3; TRBD2 aligns across 10 bases. The CDR3 has 18 residues. The trim removed 0 bases at V and 2 bases at J, leaving 9 bases unmatched. Germline CDR1 and CDR2: SGHDT and YYEEEE.

This clone was recorded only once. The chain is built from TRBV7-2 and TRBJ1-1, with D unclear. CDR1 and CDR2 from the germline V gene are SGHTA and FQGNSA. The V end was cut by 2 bases, the J end by 5 bases, with 6 bases between. This CDR3 region has 12 residues. CDR3 in DNA: TGTGCCAGCAGCTTAAAGCGAACTGAAGCTTTCTTT. Its translation is CASSLKRTEAFF.

The CDR3 spells CAWSRLLGGGQPQHF. CDR3 coding DNA: TGTGCCTGGAGTCGTCTATTAGGAGGCGGTCAGCCCCAGCATTTT. The V and J genes are TRBV30 and TRBJ1-5, with D hard to call. Trimming removed 2 bases from V and 6 bases from J, with 17 bases in between. CDR1 and CDR2 from the germline V gene are GTSNPN and SVGIG (reference sequence). The CDR3 runs 15 residues.

Only a few counts were recorded for this clone. The chain links TRBV18 to TRBJ2-7; TRBD2 matches 8 bases. The CDR3 is made up of 14 amino acids. CDR1 and CDR2 (germline): KGHSH, LQKENI. Germline trimming cut 6 bases from V and 6 bases from J; bases unmatched to any gene: 10. CDR3 protein: CASSPGLVNPEQYF. The CDR3 bases are TGTGCCAGCTCTCCGGGACTAGTCAATCCCGAGCAGTACTTC.

The chain couples TRBV18 to TRBJ2-6; D perhaps matches TRBD1 (6 bases). Germline lookup yields CDR1 KGHSH and CDR2 LQKENI. The CDR3 sequence is 16 residues long. V was shortened by 6 bases and J by 3 bases, with 15 bases between the two germline ends. The CDR3 region is CASSQQQGSGANVLTF. CDR3 nucleotides: TGTGCCAGCTCCCAACAGCAGGGGAGTGGGGCCAACGTCCTGACTTTC.

The chain combines TRBV19 with TRBJ1-1; 9 bases line up with TRBD1. The CDR3 is 13 residues long. J was trimmed by 8 bases and V by 7 bases; bases with no gene match: 8. Looked up from germline, CDR1 is LNHDA and CDR2 is SQIVND (reference sequence). The CDR3 DNA reads as TGTGCCAGTACGGACAGGGGCATAGGGGAAGCTTTCTTT. Its protein is CASTDRGIGEAFF.